This T cell receptor (beta chain) was sequenced for a study of OX40 agonist ivuxolimab in advanced cancers. At the level of the study: Those treated in dose escalation had hepatocellular carcinoma, melanoma, renal cell cancer or head and neck cancer. A mean age of about 56 years, range roughly 20 to 85, was recorded, and under 85% were male.

This clone was seen only a few times. Its antigen is still unknown. Trimming cost V 0 bases and J 0 bases; bases outside gene matches: 6. The CDR3 is 18 amino acids. Germline V lookup: CDR1 LGHNA, CDR2 YNFKEQ. General study results and limits: Nonresponders, in some cases, also had low normalized T-cell clonal expansion. CD8+ T cells averaged more expanded clones than CD4+.

Sequenced by immunoSEQ multiplex PCR; TCRdb stores in-frame clones only, minus some. The sample consists of 26,000 or so clones, more than 70% of them appearing once. This TCR was sampled from an adult with an advanced solid tumor such as melanoma, head and neck, liver or kidney cancer. Sequenced here: CD4+ or CD8+ T cells sorted from blood, sampled in a trial of the OX40 agonist ivuxolimab. V gene TRBV4-2 combines with J gene TRBJ2-2, with 8 bases matching TRBD2. The CDR3 coding sequence is TGTGCCAGCAGCCAAGACCAGGCGGGGGGCTCGAACACCGGGGAGCTGTTTTTT. The encoded protein is CASSQDQAGGSNTGELFF.